Listed here is a single T cell receptor (beta chain). These data belong to a study of blood T cell repertoires in COVID-19. Study information: Acute and convalescent COVID-19 specimens originated in the United States, Italy and Spain. PBMCs, B-cell-depleted T cells, or T cells were the source of the cDNA or gDNA that made up the material.

Authors' methods: Estimates of nucleated cell counts were drawn from the amplification of reference gene primers. Assay: immunoSEQ multiplex PCR; the TCRdb copy retains only in-frame clones and omits some. V and J calls and clone size are given by that table; D and trimming were obtained from the DNA. The repertoire holds about 92,000 clones, with around 85% as singletons. The receptor comes from a human donor in a cohort sampled during active COVID-19. Specimen: peripheral blood.

CDR3 region: CASNQGGAGEQYF. The CDR3 nucleotides read TGTGCCAGCAACCAAGGAGGGGCCGGCGAGCAGTACTTC. V and J are TRBV7-2 and TRBJ2-7; tentatively, D is TRBD2 (6 bases). The CDR3 runs 13 residues. V was shortened by 7 bases and J by 6 bases, with 16 bases between the two germline ends. The germline CDR1 and CDR2 sequences are SGHTA and FQGNSA. The whole variable domain, filled in from reference TRBV7-2 and TRBJ2-7, reads GAGVSQSPSNKVTEKGKDVELRCDPISGHTALYWYRQSLGQGLEFLIYFQGNSAPDKSGLPSDRFSAERTGGSVSTLTIQRTQQEDSAVYLCASNQGGAGEQYFGPGTRLTVT.